These T cell receptor beta chains were read from a single sample in a study of Ad26.COV2.S vaccination and SARS-CoV-2 variants. Measured with immunoSEQ multiplex PCR; TCRdb has only the in-frame clones, and not every one. Counted here are 380,000 or so clones, roughly 85% occurring once; the ten biggest clones make up approximately 7.8%. Sequencing was performed on peripheral blood, taken in a trial of Ad26.COV2.S vaccine versus placebo. The receptor set was obtained from a person aged 18-60 years who received the Ad26.COV2.S COVID-19 vaccine or a placebo. Each CDR3 is given with its conserved first and last residue. A D gene is named only where the DNA matches it firmly.

V gene: TRBV3-1/TRBV3-2
D gene: NA
J gene: TRBJ1-2
CDR3 protein: CASSQLRPGASYYGYTF
CDR3 DNA: TGTGCCAGCAGCCAGCTCCGGCCCGGGGCTTCTTACTATGGCTACACCTTC

V gene: TRBV9
D gene: NA
J gene: TRBJ1-5
CDR3 protein: CASSGTPNQPQHF
CDR3 DNA: TGTGCCAGCAGTGGAACCCCCAATCAGCCCCAGCATTTT

V gene: TRBV11-2
D gene: NA
J gene: TRBJ2-6
CDR3 protein: CASGPNRDAGANVLTF
CDR3 DNA: TGTGCCAGCGGGCCGAACCGGGACGCTGGGGCCAACGTCCTGACTTTC

V gene: TRBV7-9
D gene: TRBD2
J gene: TRBJ2-3
CDR3 protein: CASSRGLAGTDTQYF
CDR3 DNA: TGTGCCAGCAGCCGTGGGCTAGCGGGCACAGATACGCAGTATTTT

V gene: TRBV4-3
D gene: NA
J gene: TRBJ2-3
CDR3 protein: CASSQERGGRTDTQYF
CDR3 DNA: TGCGCCAGCAGCCAAGAAAGGGGGGGGCGCACAGATACGCAGTATTTT

V gene: TRBV10-3
D gene: NA
J gene: TRBJ2-7
CDR3 protein: CAISEGGSYEQYF
CDR3 DNA: TGTGCCATCAGTGAGGGCGGCTCCTACGAGCAGTACTTC

V gene: TRBV19
D gene: NA
J gene: TRBJ1-3
CDR3 protein: CASKEEYSGNTIYF
CDR3 DNA: TGTGCCAGTAAAGAGGAGTACTCTGGAAACACCATATATTTT

V gene: TRBV5-1
D gene: NA
J gene: TRBJ2-4
CDR3 protein: CASSFSLSGDGIQYF
CDR3 DNA: TGCGCCAGCAGCTTTTCGCTATCTGGGGACGGCATTCAGTACTTC

V gene: TRBV5-1
D gene: TRBD1
J gene: TRBJ1-1
CDR3 protein: CASSSSDRGQGAFF
CDR3 DNA: TGCGCCAGCAGCTCCTCCGACAGGGGGCAGGGAGCTTTCTTT

V gene: TRBV5-1
D gene: TRBD2
J gene: TRBJ2-3
CDR3 protein: CASSLGREGTDTQYF
CDR3 DNA: TGCGCCAGCAGCTTGGGGCGGGAGGGCACAGATACGCAATATTTT

V gene: TRBV13
D gene: NA
J gene: TRBJ2-4
CDR3 protein: CASSRGNIQYF
CDR3 DNA: TGTGCCAGCAGCCGTGGAAACATTCAGTACTTC

V gene: TRBV7-3
D gene: NA
J gene: TRBJ2-7
CDR3 protein: CASSLQVGSRHEQYF
CDR3 DNA: TGTGCCAGCAGCTTACAGGTCGGCAGTCGCCACGAGCAGTACTTC

V gene: TRBV6-5
D gene: TRBD1
J gene: TRBJ1-6
CDR3 protein: CASSRLTGRDSPLHF
CDR3 DNA: TGTGCCAGCAGCCGCCTGACAGGGCGCGATTCACCCCTCCACTTT

V gene: TRBV30
D gene: NA
J gene: TRBJ2-4
CDR3 protein: CAWSTGGRVKNIQYF
CDR3 DNA: TGTGCCTGGAGTACAGGGGGGAGGGTCAAAAACATTCAGTACTTC

V gene: TRBV3-1/TRBV3-2
D gene: TRBD2
J gene: TRBJ2-7
CDR3 protein: CASSQASGGPYEQYF
CDR3 DNA: TGTGCCAGCAGCCAAGCTAGCGGGGGGCCCTACGAGCAGTACTTC

V gene: TRBV9
D gene: NA
J gene: TRBJ2-7
CDR3 protein: CASSPRLSSYEQYF
CDR3 DNA: TGTGCCAGCAGCCCACGACTGAGCTCCTACGAGCAGTACTTC

V gene: TRBV6-5
D gene: NA
J gene: TRBJ1-1
CDR3 protein: CASSTPPNTEAFF
CDR3 DNA: TGTGCCAGCAGTACCCCCCCGAACACTGAAGCTTTCTTT

V gene: TRBV6-6
D gene: NA
J gene: TRBJ1-6
CDR3 protein: CASSYGHSRGVEGLHF
CDR3 DNA: TGTGCCAGCAGTTACGGGCACTCAAGGGGAGTAGAGGGCCTCCACTTT

V gene: TRBV5-1
D gene: TRBD2
J gene: TRBJ2-1
CDR3 protein: CASRPAGSGNEQFF
CDR3 DNA: TGCGCCAGCAGACCAGCGGGAAGTGGCAATGAGCAGTTCTTC

V gene: TRBV14
D gene: NA
J gene: TRBJ2-2
CDR3 protein: CASSPLGFLANTGELFF
CDR3 DNA: TGTGCCAGCAGCCCCCTGGGATTCCTGGCGAACACCGGGGAGCTGTTTTTT

V gene: TRBV6-5
D gene: TRBD2
J gene: TRBJ2-3
CDR3 protein: CASLLAGGFDTQYF
CDR3 DNA: TGTGCCAGCCTTTTGGCGGGAGGGTTCGATACGCAGTATTTT

V gene: TRBV9
D gene: NA
J gene: TRBJ1-3
CDR3 protein: CASSVATGGETIYF
CDR3 DNA: TGTGCCAGCAGCGTAGCTACTGGGGGGGAGACCATATATTTT

V gene: TRBV5-4
D gene: NA
J gene: TRBJ1-1
CDR3 protein: CASSVQTGNTEAFF
CDR3 DNA: TGTGCCAGCAGCGTTCAGACAGGGAACACTGAAGCTTTCTTT

V gene: TRBV19
D gene: NA
J gene: TRBJ1-3
CDR3 protein: CASSIGLHSGNTIYF
CDR3 DNA: TGTGCCAGTAGTATAGGGCTGCACTCTGGAAACACCATATATTTT

V gene: TRBV7-3
D gene: NA
J gene: TRBJ2-5
CDR3 protein: CASSPSRVETQYF
CDR3 DNA: TGTGCCAGCAGCCCTTCCAGGGTAGAGACCCAGTACTTC

V gene: TRBV4-1
D gene: TRBD2
J gene: TRBJ2-4
CDR3 protein: CASSQDGGRVNIQYF
CDR3 DNA: TGCGCCAGCAGCCAAGATGGCGGGAGGGTAAACATTCAGTACTTC

V gene: TRBV7-2
D gene: TRBD1
J gene: TRBJ1-4
CDR3 protein: CASSDRVASEKLFF
CDR3 DNA: TGTGCCAGCAGCGACAGGGTTGCGAGTGAAAAACTGTTTTTT

V gene: TRBV9
D gene: TRBD1
J gene: TRBJ1-5
CDR3 protein: CASTESPGQGDKSNQPQHF
CDR3 DNA: TGTGCCAGCACCGAATCCCCGGGACAGGGGGACAAAAGCAATCAGCCCCAGCATTTT

V gene: TRBV25-1
D gene: NA
J gene: TRBJ1-1
CDR3 protein: CASRLGNTEAFF
CDR3 DNA: TGTGCCAGCCGCCTCGGAAACACTGAAGCTTTCTTT

V gene: TRBV6-5
D gene: NA
J gene: TRBJ1-6
CDR3 protein: CASTPARYSPLHF
CDR3 DNA: TGTGCCAGCACCCCGGCGCGGTATTCACCCCTCCACTTT

V gene: TRBV11-3
D gene: NA
J gene: TRBJ2-5
CDR3 protein: CASSPSQGWETQYF
CDR3 DNA: TGTGCCAGCAGCCCGTCGCAGGGCTGGGAGACCCAGTACTTC